This T cell receptor beta chain was sequenced for a study of blood T cells in healthy people across ages. Germline-derived CDR1 and CDR2 are MNHEY and SMNVEV (reference sequence). V shed 3 bases and J shed 9 bases, with 18 bases lying between them. The CDR3 covers 15 residues. No fewer than 5 micrograms of total RNA were isolated from every sample. The second PCR ran roughly 7 to 12 cycles with a sample-barcoded 5' primer and J-beta primers. Unique molecular identifiers of 12 random nucleotides labeled each cDNA. TCRdb reanalysed the 5' RACE reads using MiXCR and keeps one entry per CDR3 protein. Among some 860,000 distinct CDR3 sequences listed, approximately 60% were seen once.

The sequence was collected from a man between 40 and 49 years old in good health. The chain uses TRBV27 and TRBJ2-1; D might be TRBD1 or TRBD2, each matching 6 bases. Source material: blood. Here the CDR3 DNA reads TGTGCCAGCAGTTTGAGGGGGGCGCGGGCGGTTGAGCAGTTCTTC. Protein: CASSLRGARAVEQFF.